This TCR beta chain was documented in a study of tumor T cells in aggressive B-cell lymphoma. Trimming cost V 4 bases and J 2 bases, with 12 bases left between them. CDR3 length: 15 amino acids. The germline gives CDR1 MDHEN, CDR2 SYDVKM. Method: immunoSEQ multiplex PCR; TCRdb's copy keeps in-frame clones and lacks some. The data show a few thousand clones, about 85% seen once. The source of this sequence is an adult with diffuse large B cell lymphoma. The sequenced sample was tumor tissue. The rearrangement joins TRBV28 to TRBJ2-4; D gene uncertain. Here the CDR3 reads CASSSPLGPKNIQYF. The CDR3 DNA sequence: TGTGCCAGCAGTTCCCCTCTAGGTCCCAAAAACATTCAGTACTTC.